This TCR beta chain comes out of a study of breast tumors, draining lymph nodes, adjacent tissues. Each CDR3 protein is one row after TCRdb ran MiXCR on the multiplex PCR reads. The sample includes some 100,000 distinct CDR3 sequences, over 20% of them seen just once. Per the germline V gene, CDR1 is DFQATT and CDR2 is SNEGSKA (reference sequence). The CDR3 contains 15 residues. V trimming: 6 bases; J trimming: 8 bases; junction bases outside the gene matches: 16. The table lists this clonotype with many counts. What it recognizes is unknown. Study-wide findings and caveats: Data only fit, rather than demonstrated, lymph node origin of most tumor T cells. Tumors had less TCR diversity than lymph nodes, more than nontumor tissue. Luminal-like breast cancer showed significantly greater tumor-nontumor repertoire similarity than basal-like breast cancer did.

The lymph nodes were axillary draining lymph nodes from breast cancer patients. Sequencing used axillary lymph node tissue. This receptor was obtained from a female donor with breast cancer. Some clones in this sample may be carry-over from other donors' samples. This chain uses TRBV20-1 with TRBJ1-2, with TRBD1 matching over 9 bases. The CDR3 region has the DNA TGCAGTGCCTCTATCCCGGGACAGGGAATGAAGGGCTACACCTTC. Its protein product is CSASIPGQGMKGYTF.